Each of the 26 T cell receptor beta chains below was sequenced from the same sample in a study of OX40 agonist ivuxolimab in advanced cancers. Library generation was performed with the immunoSEQ multiplex PCR assay. Held by TCRdb, this immuneACCESS table contains in-frame sequences only and omits some clones. Under half of the omission traces to an unresolved V gene where checked; the cause of the rest is unknown. Across this sample there are around 150,000 clones, with 90% seen only once. Less than 1.1% of the sample rests with the top ten. The sample in question was CD4+ or CD8+ T cells sorted from blood, obtained in a trial of the OX40 agonist ivuxolimab. These receptors all come from an adult with an advanced solid tumor such as melanoma, head and neck, liver or kidney cancer.

DNA for the CDR3: TGTGCCAGCAGTGCGGGAAGCTCCTACAATGAGCAGTTCTTC. Translating gives CASSAGSSYNEQFF. The chain uses TRBV6-6 and TRBJ2-1, with D perhaps TRBD2 (6 bases). The CDR3 spans 14 residues. V was cut by 5 bases and J by 0 bases, with 8 bases left in between. Germline V lookup: CDR1 MNHNY, CDR2 SVGAGI (reference sequence).

The V gene is TRBV7-9, the J gene TRBJ2-5; tentative D call: TRBD2 (6 bases). The J call may be faulty, since TRBJ2-7 better matches the DNA end. This CDR3 spans 14 amino acids. Looked up from germline, CDR1 is SEHNR and CDR2 is FQNEAQ (reference sequence). The CDR3 region is CASSFLEGTYEQYF. DNA for the CDR3: TGTGCCAGCAGCTTCCTGGAGGGAACCTACGAGCAGTACTTC.

CDR3 region: CASSTPGFITDTQYF. CDR3 nucleotides: TGTGCCAGCAGTACCCCAGGCTTCATCACAGATACGCAGTATTTT. The V gene is TRBV2, the J gene TRBJ2-3; D is unresolved. V lost 5 bases to trimming and J lost 2 bases, with 14 bases between them. This CDR3 has 15 amino acids. The germline V gene has CDR1 SNHLY and CDR2 FYNNEI.

This chain connects TRBV4-2 to TRBJ2-7; no firm D call. V was trimmed by 0 bases and J by 4 bases, leaving 13 bases between them. Germline CDR1 is LGHNA and CDR2 is YNFKEQ. The CDR3 runs to 15 residues. The CDR3: CASSQDLDSLYEQYF. The CDR3 DNA is TGTGCCAGCAGCCAAGATCTCGACTCACTATACGAGCAGTACTTC.

The chain couples TRBV9 to TRBJ2-1; 7 bases are a match to TRBD2. With 0 bases clipped from V and 5 bases from J, the junction kept 11 bases outside the gene matches. The CDR3 is 17 amino acids. The germline CDR1 and CDR2 sequences are SGDLS and YYNGEE. The CDR3 DNA reads TGTGCCAGCAGCGTAGCAACCGGGGGAGGGCCCAACAATGAGCAGTTCTTC. Its translation is CASSVATGGGPNNEQFF.

V usage is TRBV7-9 and J usage is TRBJ1-1, with 11 bases that match TRBD1. The CDR3 covers 14 residues. CDR1 is SEHNR, CDR2 FQNEAQ, per germline (reference sequence). The junction had 5 bases not matched to a gene; V was cut back by 5 bases and J by 6 bases. The CDR3 nucleotides are TGTGCCAGCAGCGATGGACAGGGGGCGGCTGAAGCTTTCTTT. Translating gives CASSDGQGAAEAFF.

This clone was observed a handful of times. V and J are TRBV27 and TRBJ1-2; no reliable D call. Looked up from germline, CDR1 is MNHEY and CDR2 is SMNVEV (reference sequence). The CDR3 length is 13 residues. The germline V and J ends were trimmed by 5 bases and 6 bases, with 13 bases remaining between them. Here the CDR3 reads CASSQGDWDGYTF. The CDR3 DNA sequence: TGTGCCAGCAGTCAAGGAGATTGGGATGGCTACACCTTC.

V gene TRBV14 combines with J gene TRBJ1-2, with 9 bases lining up with TRBD1. V dropped 1 base and J dropped 3; count of bases not matched to a gene: 6. Germline CDR1 SGHDN, CDR2 FVKESK. CDR3 length: 16 residues. The CDR3 nucleotides read TGTGCCAGCAGCCAAGCCATAACAGGGGGCGACTATGGCTACACCTTC. Encoded protein: CASSQAITGGDYGYTF.

This clone was counted only a few times. The chain links TRBV5-5 to TRBJ1-2; the match to TRBD1 covers 7 bases. V was clipped by 0 bases and J by 6 bases; unmatched bases: 5. Germline V gene lookup returns CDR1 SGHKS and CDR2 YYEKEE (reference sequence). This CDR3 region has 14 residues. The CDR3 loop is CASSLGGTEHGYTF. The CDR3 DNA reads as TGTGCCAGCAGCTTGGGGGGGACAGAGCATGGCTACACCTTC. Combining the CDR3 with reference TRBV5-5 and TRBJ1-2 gives the whole variable domain DAGVTQSPTHLIKTRGQQVTLRCSPISGHKSVSWYQQVLGQGPQFIFQYYEKEERGRGNFPDRFSARQFPNYSSELNVNALLLGDSALYLCASSLGGTEHGYTFGSGTRLTVV.

V and J are TRBV29-1 and TRBJ2-7; 8 bases align to TRBD1. Trimming took 7 bases from V and 2 from J; bases not matched to a gene: 10. This CDR3 is built from 14 residues. Germline CDR1 and CDR2: SQVTM and ANQGSEA. CDR3 in DNA: TGCAGCGGCCCCGGACAGGGCCCTACCTACGAGCAGTACTTC. It yields the protein CSGPGQGPTYEQYF.

The V and J genes are TRBV28 and TRBJ2-1; possible D gene TRBD1, 6 bases. The V end was cut by 5 bases, the J end by 0 bases, with 14 bases between. The CDR3 sequence is 16 residues long. CDR1 and CDR2 (germline): MDHEN, SYDVKM. CDR3 DNA: TGTGCCAGCAGTCCTCAGGGGTTCAGCTCCTACAATGAGCAGTTCTTC. Translation: CASSPQGFSSYNEQFF.

The chain carries TRBV5-8 and TRBJ2-7; 8 nucleotides align to TRBD2. V lost 2 bases and J lost 0; bases outside the gene matches: 1. In germline, CDR1 is SGHTS, CDR2 YDEGEE. CDR3 length equals 14 residues. The CDR3 DNA reads as TGTGCCAGCAGCTTTGCGGGGGGCTCCTACGAGCAGTACTTC. Its translation is CASSFAGGSYEQYF. Filled out from reference TRBV5-8 and TRBJ2-7, the complete variable domain reads EAGVTQSPTHLIKTRGQQATLRCSPISGHTSVYWYQQALGLGLQFLLWYDEGEERNRGNFPPRFSGRQFPNYSSELNVNALELEDSALYLCASSFAGGSYEQYFGPGTRLTVT.

V and J are TRBV6-5 and TRBJ2-4; 7 nucleotides match TRBD1. The CDR3 has 13 amino acids. V shed 7 bases and J 9 bases; nucleotides not matched to a gene: 9. Germline CDR1 is MNHEY and CDR2 is SVGAGI. The DNA of the CDR3 is TGTGCCAGCACGGCCCGACAGGGACGCATTCAGTACTTC. Translation gives CASTARQGRIQYF.

CDR3 region: CASSLTGTQSTDTQYF. The DNA for the CDR3 is TGTGCCAGCAGCTTAACTGGGACACAGAGCACAGATACGCAGTATTTT. The chain carries TRBV7-2 and TRBJ2-3; the D gene is possibly TRBD1 (6 bases). The CDR3 runs 16 residues. V was trimmed by 2 bases and J by 0 bases, leaving 12 bases between them. CDR1 SGHTA and CDR2 FQGNSA come from the germline V gene.

V and J are TRBV28 and TRBJ2-7; D may be TRBD2 (6 bases). Per the germline V gene, CDR1 is MDHEN and CDR2 is SYDVKM. The CDR3 totals 15 residues. The V end was cut by 3 bases, the J end by 2 bases, with 14 bases between. The CDR3 loop is CASSLRDAWPYEQYF. In nucleotides, the CDR3 is TGTGCCAGCAGTTTGCGGGACGCTTGGCCCTACGAGCAGTACTTC.

The chain recombines TRBV6-1 with TRBJ1-1; D possibly corresponds to TRBD1 (5 bases). This CDR3 spans 13 amino acids. Germline V CDR1 and CDR2: MNHNS, SASEGT. V shed 6 bases and J shed 2 bases, with 10 bases lying between them. CDR3 sequence reads: CASRLGGNTEAFF. As DNA, the CDR3 is TGTGCCAGCAGACTTGGGGGTAACACTGAAGCTTTCTTT.

The chain joins TRBV5-1 to TRBJ2-1; D not certain. The CDR3 is made up of 11 amino acids. Between the trimmed V and J ends, which lost 1 base and 5 bases, there was a span of 1 base. Germline V gene data show CDR1 as SGHRS and CDR2 as YFSETQ. The CDR3 reads CASSLNNEQFF. The DNA of the CDR3 is TGCGCCAGCAGCTTGAACAATGAGCAGTTCTTC. Using reference TRBV5-1 and TRBJ2-1 for the parts outside the CDR3, the full variable domain is KAGVTQTPRYLIKTRGQQVTLSCSPISGHRSVSWYQQTPGQGLQFLFEYFSETQRNKGNFPGRFSGRQFSNSRSEMNVSTLELGDSALYLCASSLNNEQFFGPGTRLTVL.

There are a few counts of this clone. The chain joins TRBV11-2 to TRBJ1-3; TRBD1 agrees at 7 bases. There are 14 residues in the CDR3. The junction had 1 base not matched to a gene; V was cut back by 1 base and J by 4 bases. Germline V CDR1 and CDR2: SGHAT, FQNNGV. Here the CDR3 reads CASSLADRGNTIYF. CDR3 bases: TGTGCCAGCAGCTTAGCGGACAGGGGAAACACCATATATTTT.

The V call is TRBV21-1, the J call TRBJ1-5; whether TRBD1, the table's D call, matches the DNA was not checked. TRBV21-1 is noted as a pseudogene. The CDR3 length is 18 residues. CDR3 in amino acids: CASSKGLPTGGSDQPQHF. The CDR3 region has the DNA TGTGCCAGCAGCAAAGGCCTCCCTACAGGGGGCAGTGATCAGCCCCAGCATTTT.

This clone appeared once. The rearrangement links TRBV9 to TRBJ2-7; D remains ambiguous. Germline CDR1 reads SGDLS; CDR2 reads YYNGEE. The CDR3 has 18 amino acids. Between the trimmed V and J ends, which lost 0 bases and 0 bases, there was a span of 19 bases. The CDR3 nucleotides read TGTGCCAGCAGCGTAGCTGCTGGTTCAAATGGCCCCTCCTACGAGCAGTACTTC. Translated, it gives CASSVAAGSNGPSYEQYF.

This sequence joins TRBV7-8 and TRBJ1-1; 8 bases are a match to TRBD1. J was trimmed by 0 bases and V by 4 bases; bases with no gene match: 10. Germline CDR1 reads SGHVS; CDR2 reads FQNEAQ. The length of the CDR3 is 17 residues. CDR3 nucleotides: TGTGCCAGCAGCTCCTCCCAGGGGGCGCGAATGAACACTGAAGCTTTCTTT. The encoded protein is CASSSSQGARMNTEAFF.

CDR3 nucleotide sequence: TGTGCCAGCAGTAGCGACAGCCGCAATCAGCCCCAGCATTTT. Translation gives CASSSDSRNQPQHF. The V and J genes are TRBV28 and TRBJ1-5; TRBD1 is a possible D gene (5 bases). The CDR3 has 14 amino acids. Germline values: CDR1 MDHEN, CDR2 SYDVKM. The germline V and J ends were trimmed by 5 bases and 2 bases, with 10 bases remaining between them.

V usage is TRBV6-6 and J usage is TRBJ1-2; 8 nucleotides align to TRBD1. Germline V gene data show CDR1 as MNHNY and CDR2 as SVGAGI (reference sequence). Losses at the gene ends were 11 bases for V and 4 bases for J; bases not matched to a gene: 12. This CDR3 spans 14 amino acids. The CDR3 DNA reads as TGTGCCGTCTTATTGGGGCAGGGGGCCTATGGCTACACCTTC. It yields the protein CAVLLGQGAYGYTF.

This clone has only one observation. The rearrangement links TRBV11-2 to TRBJ2-2; D uncertain. Germline V gene sequence: CDR1 SGHAT, CDR2 FQNNGV. V was trimmed by 4 bases and J by 7 bases, leaving 10 bases between them. This CDR3 region has 13 residues. In nucleotides, the CDR3 is TGTGCCAGCAGCTCACTACAGAGCGGGGAGCTGTTTTTT. It specifies CASSSLQSGELFF.

The rearrangement joins TRBV28 to TRBJ2-3; D possibly corresponds to TRBD2 (6 bases). V shed 7 bases and J shed 3 bases, with 17 bases lying between them. Per germline, CDR1 MDHEN and CDR2 SYDVKM. This CDR3 has 15 amino acids. The DNA for the CDR3 is TGTGCCAGCACTCGCGAGGGCGGGAAAACAGATACGCAGTATTTT. Protein product: CASTREGGKTDTQYF.

The chain has TRBV10-3 and TRBJ2-3; 9 bases align to TRBD2. The CDR3 consists of 13 residues. Germline CDR1 and CDR2: ENHRY and SYGVKD. Trimming took 10 bases from V and 4 from J; bases not matched to a gene: 6. In nucleotides, the CDR3 is TGTGCCACCATGACTAGCGGCGCAGATACGCAGTATTTT. It codes for CATMTSGADTQYF.